This TCR beta chain was profiled in a study of T cell responses to AZD1222 COVID-19 vaccine. For the study at large: Analysis merged second doses at about 4 or about 12 weeks.

This clone turned up a few times. V shed 0 bases and J shed 7 bases, with 11 bases lying between them. The CDR3 loop spans 14 amino acids. The germline gives CDR1 SGHDT, CDR2 YYEEEE. The repertoire was sequenced with immunoSEQ multiplex PCR; TCRdb's copy has only in-frame clones and lacks some. The sample carries approximately 150,000 clones, approximately 94% recorded once. The rearrangement joins TRBV5-6 to TRBJ1-5, with TRBD1 as a possible D gene (5 bases). The TCR comes from an adult in good health. Specimen: peripheral blood, collected on day 0 of AZD1222 vaccination. The CDR3 loop is CASSLGGGVQPQHF. The CDR3, as DNA: TGTGCCAGCAGCTTGGGGGGGGGAGTACAGCCCCAGCATTTT.